Each of the 23 T cell receptor beta chains below was sequenced from the same sample in a study of shared clonotypes between healthy human individuals (dated by TCRdb to 2020 to 2022). Receptors were amplified or captured by the immunoSEQ multiplex PCR assay. TCRdb provides this immuneACCESS table in a form limited to in-frame rearrangements. Some clones are lacking; in checked studies, under half of them reflect an unresolved V gene, and why the rest are absent is not known. The sample table shows about half a million clones, and about 85% are seen once. The top ten constitute approximately 13% of the sample. Sequencing used PBMCs. The receptors shown here come from a woman aged 40 to 50 in good health. Some clones in this sample may be carry-over from other donors' samples.

CDR3 sequence: CASGRDTNQPQHF. The CDR3 nucleotides read TGTGCCAGCGGCCGGGACACCAATCAGCCCCAGCATTTT. The rearrangement links TRBV2 to TRBJ1-5, with a possible D match to TRBD1 (6 bases). Trimming left V 8 bases short and J 3 bases short, with 11 bases between. The CDR3 runs 13 residues. In germline, CDR1 is SNHLY, CDR2 FYNNEI.

This clone turned up a few times. The J gene is TRBJ1-5, the V gene TRBV7-3, with D hard to call. V was shortened by 8 bases and J by 2 bases, with 10 bases between the two germline ends. CDR1 SGHTA and CDR2 FQGTGA come from the germline V gene. CDR3 length equals 13 residues. CDR3 sequence reads: CASADGGNQPQHF. CDR3 nucleotides: TGTGCCAGCGCGGACGGGGGCAATCAGCCCCAGCATTTT.

This chain uses TRBV21-1 with TRBJ2-3; the D call of TRBD2 is as the table states it, not checked on the DNA. TRBV21-1 is a listed pseudogene. The CDR3 has 17 amino acids. The CDR3 protein is CASTEARRREGTDTQYF. The CDR3, as DNA: TGTGCCAGCACCGAAGCCCGACGTAGGGAGGGAACAGATACGCAGTATTTT.

This chain links TRBV4-3 with TRBJ2-3; TRBD1 matches at 8 bases. This CDR3 has 13 residues. The V and J ends lost 3 bases and 8 bases, in that order; junction bases with no gene match: 4. Germline V gives CDR1 LGHNA, CDR2 YSLEER. CDR3 DNA: TGCGCCAGCAGCCAGCAGGGGGCTGGTACGCAGTATTTT. Translating gives CASSQQGAGTQYF.

The rearrangement links TRBV28 to TRBJ2-7; 9 nucleotides match TRBD1. Germline loops: CDR1 MDHEN, CDR2 SYDVKM. V trimming: 5 bases; J trimming: 5 bases; junction bases outside the gene matches: 7. The CDR3 contains 14 residues. CDR3 protein: CASSQGQGGNEQYF. The CDR3 nucleotides read TGTGCCAGCAGTCAGGGACAGGGCGGCAACGAGCAGTACTTC.

The rearrangement links TRBV15 to TRBJ2-3; D is uncertain. V was trimmed by 3 bases and J by 0 bases, leaving 7 bases between them. The CDR3 is 14 residues long. The germline V gene encodes CDR1 LNHNV and CDR2 YYDKDF (reference sequence). The CDR3 is CATSSGTSTDTQYF. The CDR3 DNA is TGTGCCACCAGCAGCGGAACTAGCACAGATACGCAGTATTTT. The full variable domain, with the rest looked up from reference TRBV15 and TRBJ2-3, is DAMVIQNPRYQVTQFGKPVTLSCSQTLNHNVMYWYQQKSSQAPKLLFHYYDKDFNNEADTPDNFQSRRPNTSFCFLDIRSPGLGDTAMYLCATSSGTSTDTQYFGPGTRLTVL.

About this clone itself: This likely comes from a read error, as the CDR3 has no conserved phenylalanine or tryptophan at its end. The limits of the CDR3 on the DNA are not certain, so only TCRdb's listed CDR3 is given. The rearrangement uses TRBV14 and TRBJ1-3. The CDR3 length is 15 residues, termini included. Germline assignment: CDR1 SGHDN and CDR2 FVKESK. CDR3 in amino acids: CASSQRGGRRAQEPP.

The rearrangement uses TRBV7-2 and TRBJ2-5; 16 bases align to TRBD2. V trimming: 5 bases; J trimming: 6 bases; junction bases outside the gene matches: 6. CDR3 length: 16 residues. Germline assignment: CDR1 SGHTA and CDR2 FQGNSA. This CDR3 is CASSQKGLAGGQTQYF. The CDR3 DNA sequence: TGTGCCAGCAGCCAGAAGGGACTAGCGGGAGGGCAGACCCAGTACTTC.

This clone occurred once. The sample holds other DNA sequences that translate to the same CDR3. The gene calls are TRBV6-5 and TRBJ2-7, with TRBD2 matching over 7 bases. Per germline, CDR1 MNHEY and CDR2 SVGAGI. J was trimmed by 3 bases and V by 6 bases; bases with no gene match: 2. CDR3 length equals 12 residues. DNA of the CDR3: TGTGCCAGCAGAGGGAGGGGCTACGAGCAGTACTTC. Residues: CASRGRGYEQYF.

This clone was recorded many times. The V gene is TRBV25-1, the J gene TRBJ2-3; D unclear. V was pared by 4 bases and J by 0 bases, with 11 bases between. CDR1 and CDR2 (germline): MGHDK, SYGVNS. The CDR3 sequence is 15 residues long. The CDR3 protein is CASSAISTSTDTQYF. CDR3 coding DNA: TGTGCCAGCAGTGCAATCTCTACTAGCACAGATACGCAGTATTTT.

This chain connects TRBV30 to TRBJ2-2; D is undetermined. This CDR3 has 15 amino acids. V gave up 4 bases and J gave up 4 bases, with 16 bases separating them. Germline CDR1 and CDR2: GTSNPN and SVGIG (reference sequence). The CDR3 here is CAWNSGVVVTGELFF. CDR3 DNA sequence: TGTGCCTGGAATTCGGGCGTGGTTGTCACCGGGGAGCTGTTTTTT.

Of note for this clone: A far bigger clonotype differs at one base, so this is likely a read error. Distinct nucleotide sequences in the sample also encode this CDR3. V gene TRBV27 combines with J gene TRBJ2-2, with D unclear. V lost 2 bases and J 2 bases, leaving 3 bases between the germline ends. Per germline, CDR1 MNHEY and CDR2 SMNVEV (reference sequence). The CDR3 totals 13 residues. The CDR3 DNA reads as TGTGCCAGCAGTTTACTTAACACCGGGGAGCTGTTTTTT. Protein sequence: CASSLLNTGELFF.

This clone was seen a handful of times. The chain combines TRBV6-1 with TRBJ1-5, with 8 bases aligning to TRBD1. V lost 2 bases, J lost 4 bases, and 16 bases stayed unmatched. This CDR3 contains 19 residues. Germline lookup yields CDR1 MNHNS and CDR2 SASEGT. The CDR3 region is CASSELFWSGDRSNQPQHF. CDR3 DNA sequence: TGTGCCAGCAGTGAATTATTTTGGTCCGGGGACAGGTCAAATCAGCCCCAGCATTTT.

The gene calls are TRBV18 and TRBJ1-4, with 10 bases that match TRBD1. V shed 6 bases and J 5 bases; nucleotides not matched to a gene: 12. This CDR3 spans 17 amino acids. Germline V gene lookup returns CDR1 KGHSH and CDR2 LQKENI. The CDR3 nucleotides read TGTGCCAGCTCGCCCGGGACAGGGGTCAGAACGAATGAAAAACTGTTTTTT. It yields the protein CASSPGTGVRTNEKLFF.

The V and J genes are TRBV5-1 and TRBJ2-1; 13 nucleotides match TRBD2. The V gene end was trimmed by 4 bases and the J gene end by 5 bases; junction bases not matched to a gene: 3. The germline V gene encodes CDR1 SGHRS and CDR2 YFSETQ. The CDR3 runs to 15 residues. Written as DNA, the CDR3 is TGCGCCAGCAGCGAGGGACTAGCGGGGAACAATGAGCAGTTCTTC. Amino acids: CASSEGLAGNNEQFF.

The chain combines TRBV11-2 with TRBJ2-1; D is unresolved. The CDR3 is made up of 15 amino acids. Deletions cut 1 base from V and 5 bases from J, with 12 bases between. Germline CDR1 SGHAT, CDR2 FQNNGV. The CDR3: CASSLGNSHDNEQFF. The CDR3 nucleotides are TGTGCCAGCAGCTTAGGTAATAGCCATGACAATGAGCAGTTCTTC. The full variable domain, rest sourced from reference TRBV11-2 and TRBJ2-1, is EAGVAQSPRYKIIEKRQSVAFWCNPISGHATLYWYQQILGQGPKLLIQFQNNGVVDDSQLPKDRFSAERLKGVDSTLKIQPAKLEDSAVYLCASSLGNSHDNEQFFGPGTRLTVL.

For this clone: A much more abundant neighbour one base away suggests this may be a read error. The chain links TRBV6-4 to TRBJ1-2, with D uncertain. The CDR3 contains 14 residues. Germline V gives CDR1 MRHNA, CDR2 SNTAGT. The chain's CDR3 is CASSDSGSNHGYTF. In DNA, the CDR3 is TGTGCCAGCAGTGACTCGGGGTCTAACCATGGCTACACCTTC.

The rearrangement links TRBV6-4 to TRBJ2-2, with no clear D. The CDR3 runs 14 residues. Germline assignment: CDR1 MRHNA and CDR2 SNTAGT. V was clipped by 1 base and J by 5 bases, with 8 bases between them. The CDR3 DNA sequence: TGTGCCAGCAGTGACTATTTTGGGACCGGGGAGCTGTTTTTT. Its translation: CASSDYFGTGELFF.

This chain connects TRBV30 to TRBJ2-7, with D possibly matching TRBD1 (6 bases). The CDR3 length is 13 residues. The V and J ends lost 8 bases and 3 bases respectively, with 17 bases between them. Germline V gives CDR1 GTSNPN, CDR2 SVGIG (reference sequence). The CDR3 region has the DNA TGTGCCACCTCAGGGGATCAGGGCTACGAGCAGTACTTC. It yields the protein CATSGDQGYEQYF.

The chain is built from TRBV4-3 and TRBJ2-6; D is ambiguous. Trimming removed 2 bases from V and 0 bases from J, with 8 bases in between. Germline values: CDR1 LGHNA, CDR2 YSLEER. This CDR3 has 16 residues. Written as DNA, the CDR3 is TGCGCCAGCAGCCAAAGCTGGCACTCTGGGGCCAACGTCCTGACTTTC. Protein: CASSQSWHSGANVLTF.

This chain joins TRBV11-3 and TRBJ2-1, with 11 nucleotides matching TRBD2. The V gene's germline CDR1 is SGHNT and CDR2 YENEEA. J gave up 7 bases and V 3 bases, and 8 bases lay outside the gene matches. The CDR3 is made up of 16 amino acids. DNA of the CDR3: TGTGCCAGCAGCTTCCGACTAGCGGGGTCCCTGAATGAGCAGTTCTTC. Amino acids: CASSFRLAGSLNEQFF.

V gene TRBV29-1 combines with J gene TRBJ2-2; 8 bases are a match to TRBD2. J lost 7 bases, V lost 7 bases, and 2 bases had no gene match. Germline V gene data show CDR1 as SQVTM and CDR2 as ANQGSEA. The CDR3 has 11 residues. As DNA, the CDR3 is TGCAGCGGCGGGGGGATCGGGGAGCTGTTTTTT. It specifies CSGGGIGELFF.

This chain uses TRBV5-1 with TRBJ2-2; D uncertain. V dropped 1 base and J dropped 1 base, with 5 bases sitting between them. Germline V gene sequence: CDR1 SGHRS, CDR2 YFSETQ. The CDR3 runs to 14 residues. The CDR3 protein is CASSLRLNTGELFF. The CDR3 DNA reads as TGCGCCAGCAGCTTGAGGTTGAACACCGGGGAGCTGTTTTTT.